This record covers a single T cell receptor beta chain. Its antigen is as yet unknown. This specimen belongs to a study of lymphopenia after photon versus proton radiotherapy. Study findings and constraints: Relative stability marked proton patients; photon patients lost diversity and naive cells.

Germline-derived CDR1 and CDR2 are MNHNY and SVGAGI (reference sequence). Trimming cost V 5 bases and J 3 bases; bases outside gene matches: 7. The CDR3 consists of 15 residues. Method: immunoSEQ multiplex PCR; TCRdb's copy keeps in-frame clones and lacks some. This sample has roughly 76,000 clones, with 85% to 95% found just once. This clonotype was obtained from a middle-aged woman with cholangiocarcinoma. The material sequenced was peripheral blood, taken from a patient treated with photon-based radiotherapy. This chain connects TRBV6-6 to TRBJ2-7; 10 bases map to TRBD1. For the CDR3, the DNA is TGTGCCAGCAGTAAGACAGGGGGCACGGGCTACGAGCAGTACTTC. Translating it yields CASSKTGGTGYEQYF.